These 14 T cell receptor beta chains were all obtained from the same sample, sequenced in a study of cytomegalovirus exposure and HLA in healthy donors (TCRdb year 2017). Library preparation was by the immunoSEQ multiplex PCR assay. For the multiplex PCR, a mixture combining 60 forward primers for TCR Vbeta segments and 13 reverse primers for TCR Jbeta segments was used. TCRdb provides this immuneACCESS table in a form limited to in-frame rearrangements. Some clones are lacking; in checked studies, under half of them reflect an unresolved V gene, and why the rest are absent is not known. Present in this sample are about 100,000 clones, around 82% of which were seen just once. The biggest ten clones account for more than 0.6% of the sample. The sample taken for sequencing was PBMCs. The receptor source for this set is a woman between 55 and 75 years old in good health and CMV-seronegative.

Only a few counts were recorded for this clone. CDR3 DNA: TGCGCCAGCAGCCAAGAGGGGAGCACCGAGCAGTACTTC. Protein sequence: CASSQEGSTEQYF. This sequence joins TRBV4-1 and TRBJ2-7; possible D gene TRBD2, 5 bases. Between the trimmed V and J ends, which lost 0 bases and 6 bases, there was a span of 9 bases. The CDR3 contains 13 residues. Germline CDR1 MGHRA, CDR2 YSYEKL.

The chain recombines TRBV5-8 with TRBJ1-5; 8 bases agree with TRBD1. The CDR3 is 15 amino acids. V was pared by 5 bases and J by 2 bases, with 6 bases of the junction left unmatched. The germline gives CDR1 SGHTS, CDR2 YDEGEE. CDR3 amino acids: CASRNDRGGNQPQHF. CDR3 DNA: TGTGCCAGCAGAAACGACAGGGGCGGCAATCAGCCCCAGCATTTT. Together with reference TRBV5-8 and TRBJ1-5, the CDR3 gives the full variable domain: EAGVTQSPTHLIKTRGQQATLRCSPISGHTSVYWYQQALGLGLQFLLWYDEGEERNRGNFPPRFSGRQFPNYSSELNVNALELEDSALYLCASRNDRGGNQPQHFGDGTRLSIL.

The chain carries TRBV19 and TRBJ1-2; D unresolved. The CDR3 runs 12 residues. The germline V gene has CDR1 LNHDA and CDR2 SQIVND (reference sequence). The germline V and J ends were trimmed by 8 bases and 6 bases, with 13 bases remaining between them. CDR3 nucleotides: TGTGCCAGTCTCGGAGGGTTCGATGGCTACACCTTC. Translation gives CASLGGFDGYTF.

CDR3 DNA: TGTGCCAGCAGCGCCGGGAGATCCTCCTACAATGAGCAGTTCTTC. Residues: CASSAGRSSYNEQFF. This chain uses TRBV9 with TRBJ2-1; weak D call: TRBD2 (6 bases). This CDR3 contains 15 residues. V lost 3 bases and J lost 0, with 10 bases in between. Germline V gives CDR1 SGDLS, CDR2 YYNGEE.

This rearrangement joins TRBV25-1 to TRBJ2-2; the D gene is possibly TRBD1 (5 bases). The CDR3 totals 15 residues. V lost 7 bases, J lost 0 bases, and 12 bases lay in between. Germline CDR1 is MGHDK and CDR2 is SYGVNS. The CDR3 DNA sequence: TGTGCCAGCATCGGACAACTTGCGAACACCGGGGAGCTGTTTTTT. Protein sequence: CASIGQLANTGELFF.

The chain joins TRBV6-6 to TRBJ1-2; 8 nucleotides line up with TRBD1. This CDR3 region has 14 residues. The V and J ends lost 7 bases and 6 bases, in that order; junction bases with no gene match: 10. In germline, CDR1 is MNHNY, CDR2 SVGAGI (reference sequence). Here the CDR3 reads CASNLLATGDGYTF. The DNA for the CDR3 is TGTGCCAGCAACCTCCTAGCGACAGGGGATGGCTACACCTTC.

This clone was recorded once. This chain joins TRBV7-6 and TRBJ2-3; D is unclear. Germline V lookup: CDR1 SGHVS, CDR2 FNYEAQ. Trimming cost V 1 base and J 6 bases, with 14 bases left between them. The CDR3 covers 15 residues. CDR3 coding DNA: TGTGCCAGCAGCTTAGAAGTCCCCCCTAGGGATACGCAGTATTTT. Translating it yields CASSLEVPPRDTQYF.

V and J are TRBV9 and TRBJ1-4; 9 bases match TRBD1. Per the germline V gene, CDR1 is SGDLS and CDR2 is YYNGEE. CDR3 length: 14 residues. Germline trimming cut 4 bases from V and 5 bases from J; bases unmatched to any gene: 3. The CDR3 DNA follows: TGTGCCAGCAGCTCGGGACAGGGAAATGAAAAACTGTTTTTT. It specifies CASSSGQGNEKLFF.

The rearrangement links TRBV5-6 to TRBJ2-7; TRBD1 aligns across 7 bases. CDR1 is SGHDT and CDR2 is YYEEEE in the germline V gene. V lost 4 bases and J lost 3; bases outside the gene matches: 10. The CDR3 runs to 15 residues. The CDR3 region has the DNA TGTGCCAGCAGCCTACCGGGACAGCCAAACTACGAGCAGTACTTC. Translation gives CASSLPGQPNYEQYF.

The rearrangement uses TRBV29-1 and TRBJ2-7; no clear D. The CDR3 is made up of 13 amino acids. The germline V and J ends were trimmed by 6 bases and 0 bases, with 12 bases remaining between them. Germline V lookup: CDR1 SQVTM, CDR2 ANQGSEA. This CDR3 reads CSVTATGSYEQYF. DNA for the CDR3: TGCAGCGTAACCGCCACGGGCTCCTACGAGCAGTACTTC.

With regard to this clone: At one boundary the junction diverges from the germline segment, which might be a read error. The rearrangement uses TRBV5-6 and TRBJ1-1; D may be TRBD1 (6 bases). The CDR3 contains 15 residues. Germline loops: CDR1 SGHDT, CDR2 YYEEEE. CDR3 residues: CASTLGPRGNAEAFF. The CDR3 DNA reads TGTGCCAGCACCCTCGGGCCTAGGGGGAACGCTGAAGCTTTCTTT.

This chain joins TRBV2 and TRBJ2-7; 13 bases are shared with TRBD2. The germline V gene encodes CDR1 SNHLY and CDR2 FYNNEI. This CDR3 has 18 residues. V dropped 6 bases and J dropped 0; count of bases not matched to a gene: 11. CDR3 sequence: CASSAGTSGTSSSYEQYF. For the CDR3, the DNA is TGTGCCAGCAGCGCTGGGACTAGCGGGACTTCCAGCTCCTACGAGCAGTACTTC.

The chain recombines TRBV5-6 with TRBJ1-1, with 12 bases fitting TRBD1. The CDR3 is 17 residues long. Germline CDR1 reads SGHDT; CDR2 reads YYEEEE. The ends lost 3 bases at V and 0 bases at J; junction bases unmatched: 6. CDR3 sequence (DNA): TGTGCCAGCAGCTGGGGGACAGGGGGCCTCATGAACACTGAAGCTTTCTTT. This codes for CASSWGTGGLMNTEAFF. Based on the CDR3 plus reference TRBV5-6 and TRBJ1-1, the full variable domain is DAGVTQSPTHLIKTRGQQVTLRCSPKSGHDTVSWYQQALGQGPQFIFQYYEEEERQRGNFPDRFSGHQFPNYSSELNVNALLLGDSALYLCASSWGTGGLMNTEAFFGQGTRLTVV.

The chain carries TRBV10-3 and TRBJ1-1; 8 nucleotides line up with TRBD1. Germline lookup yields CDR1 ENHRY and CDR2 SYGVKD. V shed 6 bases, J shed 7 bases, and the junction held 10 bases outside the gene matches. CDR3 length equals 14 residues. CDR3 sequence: CAIRKAAGGDEAFF. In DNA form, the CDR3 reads TGTGCCATCAGAAAGGCCGCAGGGGGCGATGAAGCTTTCTTT.